The sequence of this T cell receptor (beta chain) was determined in a study of T cell repertoires in cytomegalovirus infection. At the level of the study: Public TCR beta signatures indicated both CMV infection and matching HLA type. Overall study findings and caveats: Ex vivo, HLA-C-restricted CMV-specific TCR beta clonotypes prevailed over the rest of the response. Cumulative frequency of public TCR beta families picked out carriers of CMV plus the relevant HLA.

This clonotype was seen repeatedly, ten times or more. Its antigen is not known. Trimming cost V 4 bases and J 4 bases, with 7 bases left between them. The V gene's germline CDR1 is LGHNA and CDR2 YSLEER. The CDR3 runs to 13 residues. TCRdb processed the reads anew with MiXCR; each CDR3 protein has one entry. The sample yields hundreds of thousands of distinct CDR3 sequences, about a sixth seen once. The source is a human donor in good health (CMV status not recorded). Some clones in this sample may be carry-over from other donors' samples. V usage is TRBV4-3 and J usage is TRBJ2-2; no firm D call. The sequencing sample was made of PBMCs. The CDR3 bases are TGCGCCAGCAGCCCCCGGGTCACCGGGGAGCTGTTTTTT. Its translation: CASSPRVTGELFF.